This TCR beta chain comes out of a study of cytomegalovirus exposure and HLA in healthy donors (dated by TCRdb to about 2017). About the investigation overall: According to an earlier analysis of around 600 of the donors, some 180 million T cells yielded 117 million unique TCR beta sequences and approximately 300 Gb of sequence data. The study aimed to test whether cataloging public T cell receptors could reveal signatures of past pathogen exposure. In a later analysis, previously published TCR beta repertoires from 500 to 750 donors were re-analyzed and high-resolution HLA genotyping was added so that TCR occurrence patterns could be studied. Among around 400 genotyped donors of the cohort, an average of around 240,000 unique TCR beta nucleotide sequences was sequenced per donor, of which roughly 18% were non-productive. Roughly 5 DR-DQ haplotypes were handled as single units for association and clustering, since linkage in the cohort was strong. Besides the first cohort of approximately 670 subjects, a separate validation cohort made up of 90 to 150 different subjects was used. To predict cytomegalovirus infection status, the study brought together high-throughput TCR immunosequencing, statistical association of individual TCRs with disease status, and machine learning. Both class I and class II loci were covered by HLA typing, at four-digit resolution. Typing coverage differed by locus: A, B, C, DRB1 and DQB1 were typed in roughly 620-640 donors, DQA1 in around 500, DPA1 in some 610, and DPB1 in approximately 450. The study profiled the T cell repertoires of 666 subjects by immunosequencing and related them to cytomegalovirus serostatus. Of the approximately 400 genotyped donors, 65% to 90% fell in the genetic ancestry cluster associated with self-reported Caucasian donors. Rather than using new phenotypic data, the later analysis identified candidate immune exposures from TCR beta sequences and from how often those sequences occurred across donors. A later genetic analysis used genome-wide SNP genotypes for about 60% of the 666 donors, treating that subset as a discovery cohort. All discovery cohort repertoires had been generated using a single sequencing platform. Donor age, sex, ethnicity and CMV serostatus were collected together with the repertoire data. An earlier analysis of 587 of the donors used high-throughput TCR beta sequencing to judge whether each TCR beta V gene segment behaved as functional or pseudogenic. An early release that covered around 590 HLA-typed donors contained about 300 gigabases of sequencing data and 85 million to 100 million unique TCR sequences.

The library was generated by the immunoSEQ multiplex PCR assay. For the multiplex PCR, a mixture combining 60 forward primers for TCR Vbeta segments and 13 reverse primers for TCR Jbeta segments was used. The CDR3 region of rearranged TCR beta genes was amplified from genomic DNA with a multiplex PCR assay. Amplified TCR beta libraries were sequenced as 87-base-pair reads on the Illumina HiSeq System. The authors' analysis ran thus. A later analysis tallied around 82 million unique TCR beta chains across the 650 to 750 repertoires, and about 10 million of those chains were shared by two or more donors. Raw reads were error-corrected and collapsed into unique sequences by a nearest-neighbor algorithm in which closely related sequences were merged to remove PCR and sequencing errors. CDR3 sequences were aligned to IMGT reference sequences to assign V, D and J gene segments. For a sequence to be retained, a match of at least six nucleotides to both a V gene segment and a J gene segment was required. Rearrangements were classified as productive when the CDR3 lacked stop codons and remained in frame with V and J, and all other rearrangements were classified as non-productive. Following IMGT convention, CDR3 was defined as the stretch from the second conserved V-encoded cysteine to the conserved J-encoded phenylalanine. In an earlier analysis of more than 550 of the donors, sequences lacking an unambiguous match to a single V gene segment were excluded. An earlier analysis of a few hundred of the donors classified V segments as functional when productive rearrangements were above 56.7% and as segregating when the standard deviation between donors was above 5%. A statistical classification framework was developed to diagnose cytomegalovirus status using the catalog of TCR beta chain sequences. V and J gene assignment, in a later analysis, came from comparing TCR nucleotide sequences with IMGT/GENE-DB human TR gene sequences. The TCRdist pipeline was used in a later analysis to assign CDR3 sequences and most-parsimonious VDJ recombination scenarios. A later analysis defined each TCR beta chain by its CDR3 amino acid sequence plus V-gene family, and excluded reads lacking a unique V-gene family. To address suspected cross-contamination and a sequencing artifact, a later analysis removed a few hundred highly shared, low-generation-probability nucleotide sequences. For each public chain, a later analysis derived a clonal expansion index from normalized ranks of inferred template counts within each repertoire. A later analysis computed generation probabilities with a VDJ recombination model fitted to out-of-frame rearrangements, and checked the results against IGoR. In a later analysis, TCR-TCR, TCR-HLA and TCR-CMV co-occurrence was scored with hypergeometric tests, and a repertoire-size bias correction was applied to TCR pairs. False discovery rates were estimated in a later analysis by permuting HLA or CMV assignments 20 times. A later analysis grouped co-occurring TCRs with DBSCAN, adding TCRdist sequence similarity when clustering within HLA-allele-positive subsets. For co-occurrence clustering, repertoires with fewer than 30,000 or more than 120,000 public chains were excluded, along with about five repertoires with anomalous nucleotide sharing. Drawn from immuneACCESS, this table holds only the in-frame rearrangements with V and J called that TCRdb kept. Clones are partly lost; checked studies trace under half to an unresolved V gene and leave the rest unexplained. The D gene and trimming were derived from the DNA, and the V and J assignments and clone size from that table. This sample is represented by roughly 100,000 clones; 60% to 85% of them were singletons. The ten largest clones take up about 5.4% of the sample.

Here is what the overall study found, with its caveats: In a later genetic analysis, fewer N-insertions in productive TCRs were reported among donors in an Asian-associated ancestry cluster than the roughly 670-donor mean. Because some donors lacked HLA typing at each locus, the association tests relied only on the typed subset. The classifier was reported to diagnose cytomegalovirus status with high specificity and sensitivity in both the original cohort and the validation cohort. Most TCR sequences were observed very rarely across donors, whereas some public TCRs were present in many individuals. For the cohort, immune exposure information was limited to CMV serostatus. In an earlier analysis of approximately 600 of the donors, most TCR beta V segments were observed in productive rearrangements about 90% or about 30% of the time, broadly matching IMGT annotations. The authors suggested that the approach could potentially be extended to other disease states and immunological phenotypes. Correlated functional status among segregating V segments might reflect linkage disequilibrium, but an unknown experimental factor could not be ruled out. A further reported finding was that TCR beta sequences accurately predicted the HLA-A and HLA-B alleles for most subjects in the first cohort. Over 15 rarely observed V segments, including chromosome 9 orphons, were excluded from the earlier analysis of about 600 of the donors because counts were too low. Specific HLA alleles were associated with 18,000 or so TCR beta sequences at a false discovery rate of 0.05 in a later analysis. According to a later analysis, TCR association rates differed among HLA loci, with DRB1 alleles showing the most associated TCRs and HLA-C alleles showing the fewest. According to a later analysis, most CMV-associated TCR beta chains appeared to be HLA-restricted, and the HLA associations seemed to be driven largely by CMV exposure. In vitro tests confirmed that a few of the cytomegalovirus-associated TCR beta chains recognize cytomegalovirus antigens. Sequencing depth was assumed to be roughly uniform across donors in the presence/absence analyses, though that assumption may not hold. In a later genetic analysis, a missense DCLRE1C variant was associated with V-gene and J-gene trimming of TCR beta chains, and the association was replicated in an independent cohort. The cohort was sequenced for TCR beta chains only, and without alpha or paired-chain data the features that could be detected were limited. In a later analysis, HLA-associated TCR beta chains showed more clonal expansion and lower generation probabilities than non-associated chains that were equally common. The study gave a list of some 150 TCR beta chains associated with cytomegalovirus. Several of the top co-occurrence clusters appeared to be linked to parvovirus B19, influenza, CMV and Epstein-Barr virus, according to a later analysis. Some IMGT-functional V segments, including TRBV6-2 and TRBV6-3, could not be distinguished by the 87-base-pair reads and were therefore excluded. A group of highly shared sequence variants was considered likely to be a technical artifact of the sequencing pipeline. Assigning TCR associations to individual alleles was difficult when HLA alleles, especially DR and DQ, strongly co-occurred.

CDR1 SGHAT and CDR2 FQDESV were looked up in the germline V gene (reference sequence). The germline V end is reduced by 2 bases and the J end by 3 bases; junction bases left unmatched: 6. Reading from cysteine to phenylalanine, the CDR3 counts 15 amino acids. The DNA shown is the 45-base CDR3, in frame from base 1. The cohort consisted of fewer than 700 healthy bone marrow donors. At the time of sampling, every cohort member was nominally healthy, though immune exposures that went unrecorded were likely present. The donor tested CMV seropositive and was one of the 289 seropositive cohort members. Every donor gave a peripheral blood sample, and the peripheral blood mononuclear cells from that sample were used for TCR beta sequencing. Genomic DNA extraction from the blood cell samples was performed with the Qiagen DNeasy Blood Extraction Kit. As regards this clone: Its cognate antigen has yet to be identified. No clone much larger than this one lies a single base away; base qualities are absent.

The sequencing input was PBMCs. This sequence uses TRBV11-1 and TRBJ2-7, with 8 junctional bases fitting TRBD1. The source is a woman aged 18-29 years in good health and CMV-seropositive. At the DNA level, the sequence is TGTGCCAGCAGCTTAATGACAGGGGCGGGCTACGAGCAGTACTTC. The encoded protein is CASSLMTGAGYEQYF.